A single sample gave rise to the 7 T cell receptor beta chains below, sequenced in a study of radiotherapy plus CTLA-4 blockade in lung cancer. Clones were sequenced by immunoSEQ multiplex PCR, and TCRdb holds only the in-frame ones, with some missing. The sample includes about 40,000 clones, roughly three quarters seen only once; the top ten take around a quarter. Sequencing used peripheral blood, obtained from a patient treated with radiotherapy plus ipilimumab. The receptor set was obtained from a human donor with non-small cell lung cancer that progressed on radiotherapy plus ipilimumab.

The chain joins TRBV27 to TRBJ1-6, with D perhaps matching TRBD1 (6 bases). Trimming removed 2 bases at V and 8 bases at J, with 10 bases between. This CDR3 spans 14 amino acids. The germline V gene encodes CDR1 MNHEY and CDR2 SMNVEV (reference sequence). The CDR3 spells CASSLVQGHSPLHF. CDR3 bases: TGTGCCAGCAGTTTAGTACAGGGCCATTCACCCCTCCACTTT.

V and J are TRBV18 and TRBJ2-6, with 7 bases aligning to TRBD1. Trimming at V came to 3 bases and at J to 0 bases, leaving 2 bases not matched to a gene. From germline, CDR1 is KGHSH and CDR2 LQKENI. The CDR3 length is 16 residues. The DNA for the CDR3 is TGTGCCAGCTCACCGGGACAGCCCTCTGGGGCCAACGTCCTGACTTTC. This gives the protein CASSPGQPSGANVLTF.

This chain links TRBV2 with TRBJ1-2, with no clear D. The CDR3 is 14 residues long. In germline, CDR1 is SNHLY, CDR2 FYNNEI. The V end was cut by 0 bases, the J end by 2 bases, with 7 bases between. CDR3 DNA: TGTGCCAGCAGTGAAGCTGCGAGGAACTATGGCTACACCTTC. It yields the protein CASSEAARNYGYTF. Looking up the rest from reference TRBV2 and TRBJ1-2 gives the full variable domain: EPEVTQTPSHQVTQMGQEVILRCVPISNHLYFYWYRQILGQKVEFLVSFYNNEISEKSEIFDDQFSVERPDGSNFTLKIRSTKLEDSAMYFCASSEAARNYGYTFGSGTRLTVV.

The chain combines TRBV11-2 with TRBJ2-5, with 10 bases identical to TRBD2. V lost 4 bases, J lost 1 base, and 9 bases stayed unmatched. This CDR3 is built from 17 residues. Germline loops: CDR1 SGHAT, CDR2 FQNNGV. CDR3 in amino acids: CASSSQASGGIQETQYF. As DNA, the CDR3 is TGTGCCAGCAGCTCCCAGGCTAGCGGGGGCATCCAAGAGACCCAGTACTTC.

This chain connects TRBV19 to TRBJ2-2, with 9 bases matching TRBD1. Germline-derived CDR1 and CDR2 are LNHDA and SQIVND (reference sequence). Trimming took 6 bases from V and 4 from J; bases not matched to a gene: 3. This CDR3 is 14 amino acids long. DNA for the CDR3: TGTGCCAGTAGCCGACAGGGGGTCACCGGGGAGCTGTTTTTT. Translated, it gives CASSRQGVTGELFF.

The CDR3 DNA reads as TGTGCCAGCAGCCAGACCTGGGCCACAGATACGCAGTATTTT. Protein sequence: CASSQTWATDTQYF. The chain couples TRBV7-3 to TRBJ2-3; no reliable D call. Germline loops: CDR1 SGHTA, CDR2 FQGTGA. V lost 5 bases and J 2 bases, leaving 11 bases between the germline ends. The CDR3 runs to 14 residues. The full variable domain, its missing parts supplied by reference TRBV7-3 and TRBJ2-3, is GAGVSQTPSNKVTEKGKYVELRCDPISGHTALYWYRQSLGQGPEFLIYFQGTGAADDSGLPNDRFFAVRPEGSVSTLKIQRTERGDSAVYLCASSQTWATDTQYFGPGTRLTVL.

The rearrangement links TRBV9 to TRBJ1-6; 8 bases align to TRBD1. V shed 5 bases, J shed 6 bases, and the junction held 7 bases outside the gene matches. The CDR3 is 15 residues long. CDR1 is SGDLS and CDR2 is YYNGEE in the germline V gene. This CDR3 is CASSPTGGFNSPLHF. CDR3 DNA: TGTGCCAGCAGTCCAACAGGGGGTTTTAATTCACCCCTCCACTTT.